What follows is one T cell receptor beta chain and its context. This clonotype was seen a handful of times. Its antigen is still unknown. No base-level quality is on record; no much larger clone is a single base apart. The CDR3, from cysteine to phenylalanine, totals 13 residues. Only CDR3 DNA is held: 39 bases, read in frame from base 1. Via the germline V gene, CDR1 is MDHEN and CDR2 SYDVKM. The trim is 6 bases for V and 6 bases for J, with a gap of 13 bases between the germline ends. Receptors were amplified or captured by 5' RACE. Sequencing was carried out with an Illumina HiSeq 2500. The second PCR ran for about 7 to 11 cycles and used a J-beta primer mix along with a sample-barcoded 5' primer. A template-switch 5' adaptor carrying 12 random nucleotides introduced a unique molecular identifier onto each TCR beta cDNA molecule. Each sample yielded at least 2.5 million CDR3-containing paired-end reads. The Mint cDNA synthesis kit, primed by a TRBC-specific oligonucleotide, was used to synthesize first-strand cDNA from all RNA. All cDNA was treated with uracil-DNA glycosylase and then went through a first 18-cycle PCR with the universal primers M1SS and BC2_uni_R. The original methods were these. For normalization, 1 million high-quality reads, each with a distinct molecular identifier, were randomly selected from each sample. Reads with shared molecular identifiers were discarded instead of being binned into consensus sequences. MiTCR, set to a Q25 quality threshold and the strictest error-elimination algorithm, was used for CDR3 identification, clonotype clustering and error correction. A nonparametric unseen species model using Euler transformation provided a lower-bound estimate of total TCR beta diversity. TCRdb took the public reads, trimmed them with fastp at Q25, ran MiXCR for clone calling and kept in-frame beta chains. A single entry per CDR3 protein holds the most common genes and DNA from its merged rows. TCRdb, not the original authors, processed these V and J calls. Across this sample there are about 1,500,000 distinct CDR3 sequences, with roughly 27% seen only once. The ten largest clones capture around 7.7% of the sample.

These data are taken from a study of blood T cells in healthy people across ages (dated by TCRdb to the mid-2010s). Context from the whole study: In model experiments, roughly one uniquely barcoded TCR beta cDNA molecule per two T cells was captured by template switching. Using deep sequencing normalized with unique cDNA molecular identifiers, the study measured how TCR beta repertoire diversity changes with age. The donors were split into four age groups: young (average 16 years), middle-aged (39), aged (62) and long-lived (over 80). To avoid experimental bias, donors of different ages were spread randomly across the sequencing lanes. The study analyzed two additional independent replicas of 1 million unique cDNA reads from the same blood draw for two donors, one aged 18 to 29 and one aged 80 or older. General findings and caveats noted by the study authors: As age increased, observed TCR beta diversity per million T cells dropped in a roughly linear way, and a significant reduction was already evident by age around 41. A strong correlation was found between observed TCR beta diversity and the percentage of naive T cells measured by flow cytometry. Because the CMV infection status of the donors was unknown, age-related changes in expanded clonotypes may potentially have been confounded. Compared with the aged group, the long-lived group had more naive CD4+ T cells, fewer expanded clones and increased TCR diversity, a pattern suggesting age selection. Conclusive comparison of naive and antigen-experienced compartments was prevented by the profiling of bulk unsorted PBMCs. Estimates of total diversity based on one million sequenced T cells were regarded as lower bounds and as underestimates.

The 39 donors, aged roughly 6 to 95 years, were systemically healthy Caucasian individuals from Russia. Each donor gave approximately 10 milliliters of peripheral blood, collected into EDTA-treated Vacutainer tubes. Ficoll-Paque density-gradient centrifugation was used to isolate PBMCs, with at least 7 million per sample. Trizol reagent was used to extract total RNA from the PBMCs, yielding at least 5.5 micrograms per sample. For every donor, flow cytometry on a PBMC aliquot measured the percentage of naive CD45RAhigh/CD27high T cells. This TCR was recovered from a woman aged 25 to 45 in good health. Sequencing was done on a sample of blood. The rearrangement combines TRBV28 with TRBJ2-3, with the D gene not clear enough to name. Here is the DNA: TGTGCCAGCAGCCCCGTCCTCGGGGATACGCAGTATTTT. This translates into CASSPVLGDTQYF.